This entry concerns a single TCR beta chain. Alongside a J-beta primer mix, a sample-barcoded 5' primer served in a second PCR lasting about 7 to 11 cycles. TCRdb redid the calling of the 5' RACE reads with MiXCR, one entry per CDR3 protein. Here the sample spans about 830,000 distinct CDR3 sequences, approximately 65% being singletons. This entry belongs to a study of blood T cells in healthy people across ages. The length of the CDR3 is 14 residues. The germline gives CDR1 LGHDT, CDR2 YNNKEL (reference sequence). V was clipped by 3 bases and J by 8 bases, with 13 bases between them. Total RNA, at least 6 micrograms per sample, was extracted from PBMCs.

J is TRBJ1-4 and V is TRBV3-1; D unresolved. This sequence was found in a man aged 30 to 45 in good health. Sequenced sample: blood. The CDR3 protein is CASSQVGEGEKLFF. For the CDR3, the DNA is TGTGCCAGCAGCCAGGTCGGCGAGGGAGAAAAACTGTTTTTT.